The source of this T cell receptor (beta chain) is a study of control samples from healthy donors and cancer patients. The germline V gene has CDR1 SGHNT and CDR2 YENEEA. V was clipped by 5 bases and J by 6 bases; unmatched bases: 12. The CDR3 spans 16 residues. Profiled with immunoSEQ multiplex PCR; TCRdb holds only in-frame clones, not every one. The table includes 78,000 or so clones, approximately 84% detected once. Specimen: blood. The V call is TRBV11-3, the J call TRBJ1-1; the match to TRBD1 covers 10 bases. The sequence came from a man in his fifties or sixties in good health. Here the CDR3 DNA reads TGTGCCAGCAGCCGAACCTGGACAGGGGGTTTATCTGAAGCTTTCTTT. Encoded protein: CASSRTWTGGLSEAFF.